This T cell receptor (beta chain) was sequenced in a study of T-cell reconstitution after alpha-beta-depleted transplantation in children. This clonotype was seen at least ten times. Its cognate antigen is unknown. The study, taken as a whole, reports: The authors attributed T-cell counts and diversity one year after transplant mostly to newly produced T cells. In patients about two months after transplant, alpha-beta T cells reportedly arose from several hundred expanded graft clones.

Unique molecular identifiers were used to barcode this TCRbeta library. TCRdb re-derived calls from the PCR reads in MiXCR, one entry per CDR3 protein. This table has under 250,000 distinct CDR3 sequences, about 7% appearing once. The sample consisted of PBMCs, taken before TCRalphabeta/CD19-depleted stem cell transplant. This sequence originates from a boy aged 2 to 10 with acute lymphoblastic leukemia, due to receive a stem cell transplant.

The CDR3 nucleotides are TGTGCCAGCAGCAAGGTGCAAGGAAGAGGGAACACCGGGGAGCTGTTTTTT. Its translation is CASSKVQGRGNTGELFF. The chain uses TRBV7-2 and TRBJ2-2; D not certain. The germline CDR1 and CDR2 sequences are SGHTA and FQGNSA. Trimming left V 5 bases short and J 1 base short, with 17 bases between. CDR3 size: 17 residues.